Presented here are 29 T cell receptor beta chains from one specimen sequenced in a study of blood T cells in healthy people across ages. The authors ran a second PCR of 7 to 11 cycles using a sample-barcoded 5' primer and a J-beta primer mix. From the 5' RACE reads, TCRdb called clonotypes with MiXCR, one entry per CDR3 protein. The sample includes 650,000 to 1,000,000 distinct CDR3 sequences, around 45% seen only once; the top ten take less than 20%. Sample: blood. The origin of the receptors is a man older than 75 in good health.

This chain joins TRBV20-1 and TRBJ1-2; the D gene is possibly TRBD1 (6 bases). The length of the CDR3 is 15 residues. V lost 2 bases to trimming and J lost 2 bases, with 15 bases between them. CDR1 DFQATT and CDR2 SNEGSKA come from the germline V gene (reference sequence). The CDR3: CSARIMWQGNYGYTF. CDR3 DNA sequence: TGCAGTGCTAGAATTATGTGGCAGGGGAACTATGGCTACACCTTC.

This clonotype has a handful of counts. The V and J genes are TRBV27 and TRBJ2-3; 7 bases are a match to TRBD2. Looked up from germline, CDR1 is MNHEY and CDR2 is SMNVEV (reference sequence). Trimming at V came to 6 bases and at J to 2 bases, leaving 8 bases not matched to a gene. This CDR3 region has 15 residues. The DNA for the CDR3 is TGTGCCAGCAGGAGGCGAGCGGGGATCACAGATACGCAGTATTTT. It is translated as CASRRRAGITDTQYF.

In its sample, this clonotype was seen a few times. The genes are TRBV28 and TRBJ1-5; D is possibly TRBD1 (5 bases). V was pared by 2 bases and J by 0 bases, with 14 bases between. CDR1 and CDR2 (germline): MDHEN, SYDVKM. The CDR3 is 17 amino acids. CDR3 in amino acids: CASSLGLTAYSNQPQHF. The CDR3 DNA follows: TGTGCCAGCAGTTTAGGCCTGACAGCTTATAGCAATCAGCCCCAGCATTTT.

The chain carries TRBV29-1 and TRBJ1-2, with 9 bases that match TRBD1. This CDR3 spans 15 amino acids. J gave up 7 bases and V 4 bases, and 13 bases lay outside the gene matches. The germline V gene encodes CDR1 SQVTM and CDR2 ANQGSEA. Written as DNA, the CDR3 is TGCAGCGTTGGGGACAGGGTTTTAGGAATTGGTGGCTACACCTTC. The encoded protein is CSVGDRVLGIGGYTF.

The V and J genes are TRBV4-1 and TRBJ2-1, with 8 positions matching TRBD1. This CDR3 is 16 amino acids long. Losses at the gene ends were 3 bases for V and 0 bases for J; bases not matched to a gene: 4. Germline CDR1 MGHRA, CDR2 YSYEKL. The CDR3, as DNA: TGCGCCAGCAGCCAGGAGGGACAGGTCTCCTACAATGAGCAGTTCTTC. It translates to CASSQEGQVSYNEQFF.

The rearrangement uses TRBV25-1 and TRBJ1-2; D gene unclear. CDR3 size: 13 residues. CDR1 and CDR2 (germline): MGHDK, SYGVNS. Trimming took off 2 bases at V and 4 bases at J, with 8 bases between the two ends. The CDR3 DNA follows: TGTGCCAGCAGTGAACTCGAGAGCTATGGCTACACCTTC. This codes for CASSELESYGYTF.

The chain carries TRBV20-1 and TRBJ2-7; no clear D gene. The CDR3 contains 12 residues. Deletions cut 2 bases from V and 7 bases from J, with 12 bases between. Germline CDR1 and CDR2: DFQATT and SNEGSKA (reference sequence). The CDR3 sequence: CSARYGSDEQYF. CDR3 coding DNA: TGCAGTGCTAGATACGGGTCCGATGAGCAGTACTTC.

The gene calls are TRBV4-1 and TRBJ2-3; D is undetermined. The V and J ends lost 0 bases and 4 bases respectively, with 8 bases between them. CDR1 MGHRA and CDR2 YSYEKL come from the germline V gene. This CDR3 is built from 14 residues. CDR3 region: CASSQDGVPDTQYF. CDR3 nucleotides: TGCGCCAGCAGCCAAGATGGGGTCCCAGATACGCAGTATTTT.

This clonotype was seen only a few times. The chain couples TRBV30 to TRBJ2-3; TRBD2 agrees at 7 bases. The J segment lost 1 base and the V segment lost 4 bases, leaving 8 bases of the junction unmatched. Germline V gene sequence: CDR1 GTSNPN, CDR2 SVGIG (reference sequence). This CDR3 contains 15 residues. CDR3 region: CAWMIGLGGTDTQYF. The CDR3 bases are TGTGCCTGGATGATTGGACTAGGAGGCACAGATACGCAGTATTTT.

The rearrangement uses TRBV12-3 or TRBV12-4 and TRBJ1-1, with 7 bases fitting TRBD1. CDR3 size: 15 residues. V shed 2 bases, J shed 2 bases, and the junction held 5 bases outside the gene matches. CDR3 bases: TGTGCCAGCAGTTTAAGACAGGGAATCAACACTGAAGCTTTCTTT. Its translation: CASSLRQGINTEAFF.

There are a few counts of this clonotype. V usage is TRBV7-3 and J usage is TRBJ2-2, with D possibly TRBD2 on 5 matching bases. The CDR3 extends over 14 amino acids. Germline V gene lookup returns CDR1 SGHTA and CDR2 FQGTGA. Trimming left V 2 bases short and J 6 bases short, with 10 bases between. In DNA, the CDR3 is TGTGCCAGCAGCTTAGGGCGGGCCCCCGGGGAGCTGTTTTTT. It encodes CASSLGRAPGELFF.

This clonotype was found many times. Here the CDR3 DNA reads TGTGCCAGCAGAGGACTAGCGGGAGGCACAGATACGCAGTATTTT. This gives the protein CASRGLAGGTDTQYF. This chain links TRBV2 with TRBJ2-3, with 13 nucleotides matching TRBD2. Germline V gene lookup returns CDR1 SNHLY and CDR2 FYNNEI. The CDR3 extends over 15 amino acids. J lost 1 base, V lost 6 bases, and 1 base had no gene match.

The J gene is TRBJ2-3, the V gene TRBV27, with TRBD1 identical over 9 bases. The CDR3 extends over 16 amino acids. The ends lost 6 bases at V and 1 base at J; junction bases unmatched: 8. The germline CDR1 and CDR2 sequences are MNHEY and SMNVEV (reference sequence). DNA for the CDR3: TGTGCCAGCAGCCTTTACAGGGGGCTAGGCACAGATACGCAGTATTTT. It encodes CASSLYRGLGTDTQYF.

The chain has TRBV10-1 and TRBJ2-3; D not resolved. Germline lookup yields CDR1 WNHNN and CDR2 SYGVQD (reference sequence). V was shortened by 4 bases and J by 0 bases, with 11 bases between the two germline ends. CDR3 size: 15 residues. The CDR3 spells CASSAMGSSTDTQYF. The CDR3, as DNA: TGCGCCAGCAGTGCAATGGGAAGTAGCACAGATACGCAGTATTTT.

The chain recombines TRBV14 with TRBJ2-3; 8 nucleotides line up with TRBD2. With 1 base clipped from V and 6 bases from J, the junction kept 9 bases outside the gene matches. This CDR3 spans 16 amino acids. Germline lookup yields CDR1 SGHDN and CDR2 FVKESK. The CDR3 region is CASSQGGGHFPDTQYF. The CDR3 region has the DNA TGTGCCAGCAGCCAAGGCGGGGGGCACTTCCCTGATACGCAGTATTTT.

This clonotype was seen only a few times. This sequence joins TRBV7-3 and TRBJ2-1, with D tentatively TRBD2 (5 bases). This CDR3 region has 16 residues. V lost 2 bases and J 0 bases, leaving 11 bases between the germline ends. The germline V gene encodes CDR1 SGHTA and CDR2 FQGTGA. The CDR3 DNA reads as TGTGCCAGCAGCTTACTCCCCACTAGCTCCTACAATGAGCAGTTCTTC. Its protein product is CASSLLPTSSYNEQFF.

V and J are TRBV2 and TRBJ2-5, with TRBD2 identical over 8 bases. The V gene end was trimmed by 8 bases and the J gene end by 11 bases; junction bases not matched to a gene: 13. Germline CDR1 SNHLY, CDR2 FYNNEI. This CDR3 has 13 amino acids. As DNA, the CDR3 is TGTGCCAGCGAGGCGGGAGGTTCTGATGAGCAGTACTTC. Amino acid sequence: CASEAGGSDEQYF. Variable domain in full (rest from reference TRBV2 and TRBJ2-5): EPEVTQTPSHQVTQMGQEVILRCVPISNHLYFYWYRQILGQKVEFLVSFYNNEISEKSEIFDDQFSVERPDGSNFTLKIRSTKLEDSAMYFCASEAGGSDEQYFGPGTRLLVL.

This sequence joins TRBV20-1 and TRBJ2-1; D could derive from TRBD1 or TRBD2 (5 bases each). Trimming cost V 8 bases and J 4 bases, with 21 bases left between them. CDR1 and CDR2 from the germline V gene are DFQATT and SNEGSKA (reference sequence). The CDR3 sequence is 15 residues long. The CDR3: CSTVDGAGSYNEQFF. Written as DNA, the CDR3 is TGCAGTACTGTGGATGGCGCAGGGAGTTACAATGAGCAGTTCTTC.

The chain is built from TRBV28 and TRBJ2-1, with 15 bases fitting TRBD2. This CDR3 contains 15 residues. V lost 6 bases to trimming and J lost 11 bases; unmatched junction nucleotides: 8. CDR1 and CDR2 (germline): MDHEN, SYDVKM. CDR3 amino acids: CASSPGTSGRQKQFF. CDR3 coding DNA: TGTGCCAGCAGCCCGGGGACTAGCGGGAGGCAGAAGCAGTTCTTC.

The gene calls are TRBV30 and TRBJ2-3; D not resolved. Germline V gene sequence: CDR1 GTSNPN, CDR2 SVGIG (reference sequence). Deletions cut 1 base from V and 5 bases from J, with 7 bases between. This CDR3 is 12 amino acids long. CDR3 sequence: CAWSGVEDTQYF. The CDR3 nucleotides are TGTGCCTGGAGTGGAGTGGAAGATACGCAGTATTTT.

The rearrangement links TRBV7-9 to TRBJ2-7; TRBD1 matches 7 bases. From germline, CDR1 is SEHNR and CDR2 FQNEAQ (reference sequence). The CDR3 is made up of 14 amino acids. The V segment lost 2 bases and the J segment 3 bases; nucleotides outside the gene matches: 4. In DNA, the CDR3 is TGTGCCAGCAGCTTAACAGGGGTAGACTACGAGCAGTACTTC. It encodes CASSLTGVDYEQYF.

The gene calls are TRBV24-1 and TRBJ2-5; 9 bases are shared with TRBD1. Per germline, CDR1 KGHDR and CDR2 SFDVKD. This CDR3 contains 16 residues. The junction had 8 bases not matched to a gene; V was cut back by 5 bases and J by 2 bases. CDR3 sequence: CATSGSGTGTQETQYF. The CDR3 DNA is TGTGCCACCAGTGGGTCCGGGACAGGGACTCAAGAGACCCAGTACTTC.

The CDR3 spells CASSYDRRMNTEAFF. The CDR3 DNA follows: TGTGCCAGCAGTTACGATCGCAGAATGAACACTGAAGCTTTCTTT. The chain couples TRBV6-6 to TRBJ1-1; D is undetermined. V was clipped by 2 bases and J by 0 bases, with 10 bases between them. CDR1 is MNHNY, CDR2 SVGAGI, per germline (reference sequence). This CDR3 has 15 residues.

The chain links TRBV12-3 or TRBV12-4 to TRBJ2-4; TRBD2 matches at 10 bases. The J call may not be correct, given that the DNA end is closer to TRBJ2-7. The CDR3 runs 14 residues. The DNA of the CDR3 is TGTGCCAGCACCCCTAGCGGGAGTATCGGCGAGCAGTACTTC. Translated, it gives CASTPSGSIGEQYF.

The V and J genes are TRBV4-1 and TRBJ2-1; tentatively, D is TRBD2 (6 bases). Trimming left V 2 bases short and J 6 bases short, with 11 bases between. The CDR3 loop spans 14 amino acids. CDR1 and CDR2 from the germline V gene are MGHRA and YSYEKL. CDR3 sequence reads: CASSQNGGPNEQFF. The CDR3 DNA reads as TGCGCCAGCAGCCAAAACGGGGGACCCAATGAGCAGTTCTTC.

The chain joins TRBV28 to TRBJ2-1; TRBD2 matches 9 bases. The J call may be in error: the DNA end matches TRBJ2-7 better. Germline V gene lookup returns CDR1 MDHEN and CDR2 SYDVKM. This CDR3 spans 18 amino acids. The CDR3 loop is CASRTLTSGLISYNEQYF. The CDR3 DNA follows: TGTGCCAGCAGAACCTTGACTAGCGGACTAATCTCCTACAATGAGCAGTACTTC.

The gene calls are TRBV29-1 and TRBJ2-3; D is possibly TRBD2 (5 bases). The germline CDR1 and CDR2 sequences are SQVTM and ANQGSEA. Trimming took off 4 bases at V and 4 bases at J, with 12 bases between the two ends. The CDR3 is 13 residues long. For the CDR3, the DNA is TGCAGCGTTGGTGGGAGCACCGCAGATACGCAGTATTTT. This codes for CSVGGSTADTQYF.

This clonotype was picked up many times. CDR3 coding DNA: TGTGCCAGCAGCGGGGCGGACCCCAATGAGCAGTTCTTC. This gives the protein CASSGADPNEQFF. The V and J genes are TRBV13 and TRBJ2-1; D possibly corresponds to TRBD1 (5 bases). CDR3 length: 13 amino acids. Germline V gene data show CDR1 as PRHDT and CDR2 as FYEKMQ (reference sequence). Trimming removed 5 bases at V and 6 bases at J, with 11 bases between.

V is TRBV3-1 and J is TRBJ2-7; D call uncertain. The CDR3 consists of 13 residues. Germline V gene lookup returns CDR1 LGHDT and CDR2 YNNKEL (reference sequence). Trimming took off 5 bases at V and 4 bases at J, with 12 bases between the two ends. The CDR3 region is CASSSRRGYEQYF. DNA for the CDR3: TGTGCCAGCAGCTCACGCAGAGGATACGAGCAGTACTTC.